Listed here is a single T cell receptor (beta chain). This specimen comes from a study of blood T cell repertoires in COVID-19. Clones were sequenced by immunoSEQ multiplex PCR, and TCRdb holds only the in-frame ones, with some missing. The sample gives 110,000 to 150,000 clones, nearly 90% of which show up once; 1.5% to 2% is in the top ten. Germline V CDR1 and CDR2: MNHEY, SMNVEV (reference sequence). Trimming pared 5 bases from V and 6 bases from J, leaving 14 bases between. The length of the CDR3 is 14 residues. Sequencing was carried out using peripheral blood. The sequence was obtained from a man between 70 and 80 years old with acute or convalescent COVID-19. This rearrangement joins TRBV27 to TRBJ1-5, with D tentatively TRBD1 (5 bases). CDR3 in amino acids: CASSRGLGGQPQHF. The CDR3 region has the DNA TGTGCCAGCAGTAGAGGGCTCGGGGGTCAGCCCCAGCATTTT.